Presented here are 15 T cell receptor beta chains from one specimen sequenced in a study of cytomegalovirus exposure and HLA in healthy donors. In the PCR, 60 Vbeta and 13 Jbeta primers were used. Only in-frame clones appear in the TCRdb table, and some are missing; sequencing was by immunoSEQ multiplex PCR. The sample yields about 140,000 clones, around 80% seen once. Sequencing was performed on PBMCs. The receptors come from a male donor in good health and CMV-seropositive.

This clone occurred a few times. This CDR3 reads CASSGESNYNEQFF. As DNA, the CDR3 is TGTGCCAGCAGTGGGGAGTCGAACTACAATGAGCAGTTCTTC. The V and J genes are TRBV2 and TRBJ2-1, with a weak D call TRBD2 (5 bases). Germline V gene sequence: CDR1 SNHLY, CDR2 FYNNEI. The V end was cut by 4 bases, the J end by 3 bases, with 10 bases between. CDR3 length: 14 residues.

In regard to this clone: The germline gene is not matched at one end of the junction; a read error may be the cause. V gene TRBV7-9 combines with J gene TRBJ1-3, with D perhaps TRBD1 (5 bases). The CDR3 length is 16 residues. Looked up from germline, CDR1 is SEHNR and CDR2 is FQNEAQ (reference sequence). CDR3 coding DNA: TGTTCCAGCAGCTTAGTTAGGGGTCTCTCTGGAAACACCATATATTTT. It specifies CSSSLVRGLSGNTIYF.

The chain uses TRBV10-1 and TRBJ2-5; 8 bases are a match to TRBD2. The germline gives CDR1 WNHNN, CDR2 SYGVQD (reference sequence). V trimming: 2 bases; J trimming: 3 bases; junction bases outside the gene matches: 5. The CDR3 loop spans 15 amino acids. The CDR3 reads CASSEGVAGKETQYF. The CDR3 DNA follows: TGCGCCAGCAGTGAGGGAGTAGCGGGGAAAGAGACCCAGTACTTC.

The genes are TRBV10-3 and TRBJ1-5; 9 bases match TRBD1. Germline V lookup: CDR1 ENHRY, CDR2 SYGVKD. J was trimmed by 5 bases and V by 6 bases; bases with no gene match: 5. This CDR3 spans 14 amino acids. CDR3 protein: CAIRGTGTDQPQHF. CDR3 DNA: TGTGCCATCAGGGGGACAGGGACAGATCAGCCCCAGCATTTT.

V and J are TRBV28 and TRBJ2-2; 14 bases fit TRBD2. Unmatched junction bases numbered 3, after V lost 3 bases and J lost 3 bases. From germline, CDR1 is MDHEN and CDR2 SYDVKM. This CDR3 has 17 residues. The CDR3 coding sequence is TGTGCCAGCAGTTTCCTGGGACTAGCGGGAGACACCGGGGAGCTGTTTTTT. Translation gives CASSFLGLAGDTGELFF.

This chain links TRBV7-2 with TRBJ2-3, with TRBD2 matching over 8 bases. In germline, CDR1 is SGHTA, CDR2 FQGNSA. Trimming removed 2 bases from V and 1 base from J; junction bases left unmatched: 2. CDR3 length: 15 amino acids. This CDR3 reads CASSLQAGGTDTQYF. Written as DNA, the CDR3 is TGTGCCAGCAGCTTACAAGCGGGGGGCACAGATACGCAGTATTTT. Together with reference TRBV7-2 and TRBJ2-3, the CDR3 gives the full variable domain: GAGVSQSPSNKVTEKGKDVELRCDPISGHTALYWYRQSLGQGLEFLIYFQGNSAPDKSGLPSDRFSAERTGGSVSTLTIQRTQQEDSAVYLCASSLQAGGTDTQYFGPGTRLTVL.

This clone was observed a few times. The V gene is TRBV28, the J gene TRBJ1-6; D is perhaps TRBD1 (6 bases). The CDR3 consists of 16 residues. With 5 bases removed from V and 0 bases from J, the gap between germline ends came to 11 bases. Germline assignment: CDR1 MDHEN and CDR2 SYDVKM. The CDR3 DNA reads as TGTGCCAGCAGTGACAGGATGATCTCCTATAATTCACCCCTCCACTTT. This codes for CASSDRMISYNSPLHF.

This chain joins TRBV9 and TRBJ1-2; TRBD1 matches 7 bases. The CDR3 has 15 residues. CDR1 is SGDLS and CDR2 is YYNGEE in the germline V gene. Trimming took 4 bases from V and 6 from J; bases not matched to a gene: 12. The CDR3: CASSSSPRTGHGYTF. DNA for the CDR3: TGTGCCAGCAGCTCATCCCCCAGGACAGGCCATGGCTACACCTTC.

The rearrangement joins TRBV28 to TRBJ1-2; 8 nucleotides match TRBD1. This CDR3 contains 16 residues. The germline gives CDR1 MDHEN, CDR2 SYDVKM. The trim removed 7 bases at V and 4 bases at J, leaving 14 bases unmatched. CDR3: CASTRGRTGSVYGYTF. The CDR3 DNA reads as TGTGCCAGCACCAGAGGAAGGACAGGGAGTGTCTATGGCTACACCTTC.

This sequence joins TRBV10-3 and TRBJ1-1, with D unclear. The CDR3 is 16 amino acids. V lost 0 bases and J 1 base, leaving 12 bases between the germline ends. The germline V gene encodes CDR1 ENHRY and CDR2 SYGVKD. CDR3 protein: CAISESYQVSNTEAFF. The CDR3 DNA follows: TGTGCCATCAGTGAGTCATATCAGGTCTCGAACACTGAAGCTTTCTTT.

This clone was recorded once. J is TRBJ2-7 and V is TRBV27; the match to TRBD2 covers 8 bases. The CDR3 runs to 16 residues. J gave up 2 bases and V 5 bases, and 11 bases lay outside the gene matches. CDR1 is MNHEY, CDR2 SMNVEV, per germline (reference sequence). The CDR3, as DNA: TGTGCCAGCAGTCTTAGAGGTACTAGCGGAGCCTACGAGCAGTACTTC. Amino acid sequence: CASSLRGTSGAYEQYF.

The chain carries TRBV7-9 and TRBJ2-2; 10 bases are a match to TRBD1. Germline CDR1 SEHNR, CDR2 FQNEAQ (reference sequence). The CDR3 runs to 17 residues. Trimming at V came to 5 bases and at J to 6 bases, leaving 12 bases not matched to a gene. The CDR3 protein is CASSHPTGGASAGELFF. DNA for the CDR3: TGTGCCAGCAGCCACCCGACAGGGGGCGCCAGTGCCGGGGAGCTGTTTTTT. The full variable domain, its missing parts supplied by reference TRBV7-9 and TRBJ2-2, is DTGVSQNPRHKITKRGQNVTFRCDPISEHNRLYWYRQTLGQGPEFLTYFQNEAQLEKSRLLSDRFSAERPKGSFSTLEIQRTEQGDSAMYLCASSHPTGGASAGELFFGEGSRLTVL.

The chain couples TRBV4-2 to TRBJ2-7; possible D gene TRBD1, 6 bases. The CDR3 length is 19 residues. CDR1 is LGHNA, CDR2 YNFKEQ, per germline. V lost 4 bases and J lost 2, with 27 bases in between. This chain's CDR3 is CASSPHFQTGPTGAYEQYF. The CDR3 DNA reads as TGTGCCAGCAGCCCTCATTTTCAGACAGGACCGACCGGAGCCTACGAGCAGTACTTC.

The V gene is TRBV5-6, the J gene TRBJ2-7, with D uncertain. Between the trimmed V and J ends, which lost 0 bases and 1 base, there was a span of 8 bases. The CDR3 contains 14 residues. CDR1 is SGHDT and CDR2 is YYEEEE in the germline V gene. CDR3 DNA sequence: TGTGCCAGCAGCTTGGCCACCGGGTCCTACGAGCAGTACTTC. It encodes CASSLATGSYEQYF.

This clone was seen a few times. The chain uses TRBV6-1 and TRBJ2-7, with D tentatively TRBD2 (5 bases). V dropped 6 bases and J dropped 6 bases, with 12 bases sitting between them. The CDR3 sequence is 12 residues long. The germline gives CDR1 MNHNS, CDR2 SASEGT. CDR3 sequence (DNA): TGTGCCAGCAGAGCGGCCCTCCTCGAGCAGTACTTC. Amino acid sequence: CASRAALLEQYF.